This paragraph covers one TCR beta chain sequence. The specificity of this receptor is unknown. No base quality values were provided; no much bigger clone lies one nucleotide off. The data are from a study of human T cells and chemical hapten exposure (dated by TCRdb to about 2021). Broadly, across the study: Libraries were pooled for sequencing, and per-sample TCR yields varied mainly because of small differences in library volumes within the pool. This study followed changes in the peripheral blood TCR repertoire in vivo during primary and secondary sensitization of alopecia patients to the hapten diphenylcyclopropenone (DPC).

Unfractionated whole blood was collected in Tempus Blood RNA tubes, and total RNA was extracted from that blood. Four to six healthy volunteers were used as TCR sequencing controls and were bled at day 0, 2 weeks and 6 weeks. Summary of the overall study and its limitations: The number of TCRs above 1 in 1000 frequency did not change with DPC sensitization; there was no evidence of global repertoire structure alterations. After repeated subsampling, changes were observed in the strength of the expansion versus patch-test correlation and in the threshold at which the correlation became significant.

During library preparation, unique molecular identifiers were attached to individual cDNA molecules so that TCRs could be counted in a quantitative, reproducible way. Both TCR alpha and TCR beta chains were sequenced from each blood RNA sample. Per the source publication's procedure: Samples had a median of roughly 100,000 TCRs, with a range from about 23,224 to 700,000. The Decombinator software suite was used to annotate V, J and CDR3 in the TCR reads. For PS versus PT1 abundance plots, all samples were subsampled to the same number of TCRs (28,000). TCRs were defined as expanded if absent before sensitization and observed at least eight times at the 2-week time point. TCRdb reworked the public reads: Q25 trimming with fastp, MiXCR clone assembly, productive beta chains retained. CDR3 protein sequences are deduplicated, and each keeps its most common genes and DNA. In this record, the V and J calls reflect TCRdb's handling and not the investigators' own analysis. Present in this sample are around 120,000 distinct CDR3 sequences, over 7% of which were seen just once. About 1.4% of the sample is taken by the ten largest.

The sequence was collected from a human donor in good health. Some clones in this sample may be carry-over from other donors' samples. Donor details come from another sample of the same person, matched by shared clones. Sequencing used whole blood.

The sequence in DNA is TGTGCCAGCAGCTCTCCAGGAGTGAATGAGCAGTTCTTC. It translates as CASSSPGVNEQFF. This chain joins TRBV5-4 to TRBJ2-1; the D gene cannot be resolved reliably. From its cysteine to its phenylalanine, the CDR3 spans 13 amino acids. The entry retains the CDR3 DNA only, 39 bases that are in frame from base 1. V is shortened by 3 bases, J by 7 bases, and the region joining them spans 11 bases. CDR1 and CDR2 are drawn from the germline V gene (reference sequence): SGHNT, YYREEE.